This is a list of T cell receptor beta chains from one sample in a study of blood T cell repertoires in COVID-19. The data were produced by immunoSEQ multiplex PCR, yet TCRdb's version contains in-frame clones alone and is incomplete. The table includes 250,000 to 300,000 clones, approximately 88% detected once. Sequences were obtained from peripheral blood. The receptors stem from a woman younger than 45 who had recovered from COVID-19. The CDR3 runs from the conserved cysteine through the conserved F or W. Some rows mark clone size as missing; the rest say once, few, many or name a class of expanded clone.

V gene	clone size	CDR3 length	J gene	CDR3 protein
TRBV12-5	.	16	TRBJ2-1	CASGLVLGQGYNEQFF
TRBV11-3	.	15	TRBJ2-3	CASSSGVQNTDTQYF
TRBV5-1	.	14	TRBJ2-3	CASSFSLPTDTQYF
TRBV6-5	.	14	TRBJ2-2	CASGGPSNTGELFF
TRBV7-2	few	14	TRBJ2-7	CASSPKQGLDEQYF
TRBV24-1	.	13	TRBJ1-1	CATRLTGSTEAFF
TRBV5-1	.	15	TRBJ2-5	CASSLARGGGETQYF
TRBV29-1	.	13	TRBJ1-1	CSVEDQGGTEAFF
TRBV5-1	.	14	TRBJ1-1	CASSLVLGTDEAFF
TRBV5-1	once	15	TRBJ2-2	CASTSGTGDTGELFF
TRBV11-2	.	19	TRBJ1-3	CASSVRQATVPSSGNTIYF
TRBV9	few	16	TRBJ1-2	CASSVDREGGVSGYTF
TRBV12-3/TRBV12-4	.	13	TRBJ1-1	CASSLAKVAEAFF
TRBV5-1	.	15	TRBJ1-1	CASSLAAGKNTEAFF
TRBV7-9	.	15	TRBJ1-2	CASSYTGTSNYGYTF
TRBV9	.	15	TRBJ1-5	CASSVEGRGDQPQHF
TRBV5-1	.	17	TRBJ2-5	CASSPHPGGGTQETQYF
TRBV19	.	15	TRBJ1-4	CASSIPGQGTEKLFF
TRBV6-6	.	14	TRBJ1-1	CASSEWTGDTEAFF
TRBV2	.	15	TRBJ1-3	CASSVLGSSGNTIYF
TRBV29-1	.	13	TRBJ1-2	CSVERQGGYGYTF
TRBV28	.	16	TRBJ2-1	CASSSGTGSSYNEQFF
TRBV7-9	.	14	TRBJ1-3	CASSWGTGVNTIYF
TRBV7-8	.	14	TRBJ1-6	CASSFDRETSPLHF
TRBV12-5	.	16	TRBJ2-3	CASADQTGGEPDTQYF
TRBV18	.	17	TRBJ1-4	CASSPPSGQPHDEKLFF
TRBV5-8	once	15	TRBJ2-5	CASSRQTGDQETQYF
TRBV5-1	.	15	TRBJ1-3	CASSLGAGTGNTIYF
TRBV5-4	.	15	TRBJ2-5	CASSRGGGNLETQYF
TRBV6-5	.	13	TRBJ1-5	CASRFNSNQPQHF
TRBV28	.	15	TRBJ2-5	CASTPWGSGAETQYF
TRBV18	.	12	TRBJ1-2	CASSPPGARYTF
TRBV28	.	13	TRBJ1-2	CASSSPGLRGYTF
TRBV6-4	.	14	TRBJ2-2	CASSRQSETGELFF
TRBV4-3	.	18	TRBJ2-3	CASSQDLSGAPSTDTQYF
TRBV19	.	14	TRBJ2-7	CASSIPGRANEQYF
TRBV18	.	15	TRBJ2-7	CASSPREGSSYEQYF
TRBV6-5	.	12	TRBJ1-2	CASSGGGHGYTF
TRBV2	.	16	TRBJ2-3	CASSEGVAGGTDTQYF
TRBV6-2/TRBV6-3	.	16	TRBJ2-3	CASSYPGTGGKDTQYF
TRBV7-9	.	14	TRBJ1-5	CASSLTGGQGPQHF
TRBV5-6	once	16	TRBJ1-2	CASSLIKQGIGGGYTF
TRBV30	.	15	TRBJ1-5	CAWSVTGGFNQPQHF
TRBV15	.	14	TRBJ2-5	CATSRDLSQETQYF
TRBV5-1	.	15	TRBJ2-5	CASSVGTGVEETQYF
TRBV24-1	.	18	TRBJ2-3	CATSDWTSGGASTDTQYF
TRBV4-1	.	16	TRBJ2-3	CASSQDRTSYADTQYF
TRBV11-1	.	13	TRBJ1-6	CASSLSSFSPLHF
TRBV7-2	few	16	TRBJ1-5	CASSSQIGQGVTPQHF
TRBV15	.	13	TRBJ1-5	CATSQGKGQPQHF